The sequence of this T cell receptor beta chain was determined in a study of T cell repertoires in cytomegalovirus infection. Whole-study findings and limits: Ex vivo responses were dominated by HLA-C-restricted CMV-specific TCR beta clonotypes.

TCRdb analysed the reads with MiXCR anew, one entry per CDR3 protein. The table records about 180,000 distinct CDR3 sequences, approximately 15% of them present only once. About this clonotype itself: The antigen is unknown.

Sequencing was performed on PBMCs. This sequence was found in a human donor in good health (CMV status not recorded). Some clones in this sample may be carry-over from other donors' samples.

The CDR3 DNA reads as TGTGCCAGCAGCTTGGACCAATTGGAGACCCAGTACTTC. It yields the protein CASSLDQLETQYF. The chain joins TRBV7-8 to TRBJ2-5; D call uncertain. The germline V gene has CDR1 SGHVS and CDR2 FQNEAQ. The V gene lost 3 bases and the J gene lost 5 bases, with 10 bases spanning the gap. This CDR3 comprises 13 residues.